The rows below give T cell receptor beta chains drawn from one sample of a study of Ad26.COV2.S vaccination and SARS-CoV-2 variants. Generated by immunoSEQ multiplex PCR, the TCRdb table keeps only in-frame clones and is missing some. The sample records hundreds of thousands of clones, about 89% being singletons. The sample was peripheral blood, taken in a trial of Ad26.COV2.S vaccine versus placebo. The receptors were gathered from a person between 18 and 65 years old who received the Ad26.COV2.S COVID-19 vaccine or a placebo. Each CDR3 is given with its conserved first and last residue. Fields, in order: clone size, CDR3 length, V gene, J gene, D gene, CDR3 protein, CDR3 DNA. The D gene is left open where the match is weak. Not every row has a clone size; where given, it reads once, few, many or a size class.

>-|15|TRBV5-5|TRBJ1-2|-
CASSLVPGVDYGYTF
TGTGCCAGCAGCTTGGTTCCGGGGGTTGACTATGGCTACACCTTC
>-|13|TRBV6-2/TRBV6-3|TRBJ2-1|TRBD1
CASSWGQYNEQFF
TGTGCCAGCAGCTGGGGACAGTACAATGAGCAGTTCTTC
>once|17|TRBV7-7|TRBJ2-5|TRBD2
CASSPSRLAGGAETQYF
TGTGCCAGCAGCCCCTCCAGGCTAGCGGGGGGTGCGGAGACCCAGTACTTC
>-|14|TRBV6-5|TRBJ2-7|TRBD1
CATRWTGSSYEQYF
TGTGCCACTCGATGGACAGGAAGCTCCTACGAGCAGTACTTC
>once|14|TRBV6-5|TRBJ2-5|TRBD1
CASSWDSRQETQYF
TGTGCCAGCAGTTGGGACAGTAGACAAGAGACCCAGTACTTC
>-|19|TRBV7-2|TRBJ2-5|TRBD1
CASSPVRWDRGFVPETQYF
TGTGCCAGCAGTCCCGTGAGGTGGGACAGGGGATTTGTCCCAGAGACCCAGTACTTC
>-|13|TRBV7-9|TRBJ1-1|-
CASSSYRVFLGFF
TGTGCCAGCAGCTCGTACAGGGTATTCCTCGGTTTCTTT
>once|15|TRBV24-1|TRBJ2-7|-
CATKVGAGEQDEQYF
TGTGCCACCAAGGTAGGCGCAGGGGAACAGGACGAGCAGTACTTC
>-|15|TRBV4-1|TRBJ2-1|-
CASSQDSRVVDEQFF
TGCGCCAGCAGCCAAGATAGCAGGGTGGTGGATGAGCAGTTCTTC
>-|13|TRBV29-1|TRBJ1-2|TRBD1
CSVATGANYGYTF
TGCAGCGTGGCGACAGGGGCTAACTATGGCTACACCTTC
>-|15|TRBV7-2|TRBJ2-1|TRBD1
CASSTPGQYANEQFF
TGTGCCAGCAGTACGCCGGGACAGTACGCGAATGAGCAGTTCTTC
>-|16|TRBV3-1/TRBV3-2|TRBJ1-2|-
CASSQDRVVESYGYTF
TGTGCCAGCAGCCAAGATCGAGTTGTTGAGAGCTATGGCTACACCTTC
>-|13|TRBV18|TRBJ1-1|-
CASSLGLNTEAFF
TGTGCCAGCTCCTTGGGACTGAACACTGAAGCTTTCTTT
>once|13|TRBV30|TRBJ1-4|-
CAWKVSRGEKLFF
TGTGCCTGGAAGGTGAGTCGGGGAGAAAAACTGTTTTTT
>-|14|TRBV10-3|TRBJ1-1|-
CAIRAGGQSTEAFF
TGTGCCATCAGGGCCGGGGGACAAAGCACTGAAGCTTTCTTT
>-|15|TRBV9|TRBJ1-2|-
CASSTSQWGAYGYTF
TGTGCCAGCAGCACGTCCCAGTGGGGGGCCTATGGCTACACCTTC
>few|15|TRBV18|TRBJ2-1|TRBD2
CASSPVAGGYNEQFF
TGTGCCAGCTCACCAGTAGCGGGGGGATACAATGAGCAGTTCTTC
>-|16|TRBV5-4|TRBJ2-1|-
CASSLGGLYSYNEQFF
TGTGCCAGCAGCTTGGGTGGGCTTTACTCCTACAATGAGCAGTTCTTC
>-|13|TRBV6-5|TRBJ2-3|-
CATTASSTDTQYF
TGTGCCACAACAGCTTCTAGCACAGATACGCAGTATTTT
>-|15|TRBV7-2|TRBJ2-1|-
CASSPSGTSINEQFF
TGTGCCAGCAGCCCTTCCGGGACCTCTATCAATGAGCAGTTCTTC